These 8 T cell receptor beta chains were all obtained from the same sample, sequenced in a study of long-term antiretroviral therapy in people with HIV. At survey level, the immunoSEQ assay was run in its v3.0 version. Using immunoSEQ multiplex PCR, the repertoire was profiled, and TCRdb retains in-frame clones only, with some absent. In the table there are about 18,000 clones, 76% of which are singletons. The sequences come from unsorted PBMCs, collected 0.5 years before starting antiretroviral therapy. Every receptor here comes from a woman between 50 and 59 years old with HIV.

The DNA of the CDR3 is TGTGCCAGCAGCCAACTCGGGGAGCTGTTTTTT. Protein product: CASSQLGELFF. V gene TRBV4-2 combines with J gene TRBJ2-2; D unclear. The CDR3 runs to 11 residues. Germline CDR1 reads LGHNA; CDR2 reads YNFKEQ. Trimming stripped 2 bases from V and 7 bases from J, with 2 bases between.

This clone was observed a handful of times. V usage is TRBV5-1 and J usage is TRBJ1-1; D is unresolved. Trimming took off 4 bases at V and 5 bases at J, with 9 bases between the two ends. This CDR3 is built from 12 residues. CDR1 is SGHRS, CDR2 YFSETQ, per germline. The CDR3 protein is CASSPGLTEAFF. The CDR3 DNA sequence: TGCGCCAGCAGCCCCGGGTTGACTGAAGCTTTCTTT.

This chain joins TRBV25-1 and TRBJ1-2; possibly TRBD1 for D (6 bases). Trimming left V 1 base short and J 6 bases short, with 18 bases between. Germline CDR1 is MGHDK and CDR2 is SYGVNS. The CDR3 sequence is 16 residues long. The CDR3 is CASSESTGFVTNGYTF. DNA for the CDR3: TGTGCCAGCAGTGAATCAACAGGGTTTGTTACGAATGGCTACACCTTC.

This chain links TRBV5-4 with TRBJ2-7; D may be TRBD2 (5 bases). V was clipped by 5 bases and J by 5 bases, with 11 bases between them. Germline-derived CDR1 and CDR2 are SGHNT and YYREEE (reference sequence). This CDR3 region has 12 residues. The CDR3 nucleotides read TGTGCCAGCAGATCGGACTCGGACGAGCAGTACTTC. Encoded protein: CASRSDSDEQYF.

This sequence joins TRBV7-9 and TRBJ1-3; D is perhaps TRBD1 (6 bases). The V gene lost 5 bases and the J gene lost 4 bases, with 9 bases spanning the gap. Germline lookup yields CDR1 SEHNR and CDR2 FQNEAQ (reference sequence). The length of the CDR3 is 13 residues. The CDR3 nucleotides read TGTGCCAGCAGCGACGGACAGGGAAACACCATATATTTT. Protein sequence: CASSDGQGNTIYF.

V and J are TRBV7-8 and TRBJ2-7; the D gene is possibly TRBD2 (6 bases). Deletions cut 1 base from V and 1 base from J, with 14 bases between. This CDR3 contains 16 residues. The germline gives CDR1 SGHVS, CDR2 FQNEAQ. The CDR3 bases are TGTGCCAGCAGCTTAGGGGGTCGGGGGTCATCCTACGAGCAGTACGTC. This translates into CASSLGGRGSSYEQYV.

V gene TRBV27 combines with J gene TRBJ1-1; D ambiguous. CDR1 MNHEY and CDR2 SMNVEV come from the germline V gene (reference sequence). The V and J ends lost 2 bases and 0 bases respectively, with 7 bases between them. This CDR3 is 14 amino acids long. The CDR3, as DNA: TGTGCCAGCAGTTTAGGTGGTCTGAACACTGAAGCTTTCTTT. Encoded protein: CASSLGGLNTEAFF.

This rearrangement joins TRBV5-8 to TRBJ2-2, with 7 nucleotides matching TRBD1. Germline CDR1 and CDR2: SGHTS and YDEGEE. Germline trimming cut 5 bases from V and 0 bases from J; bases unmatched to any gene: 4. This CDR3 contains 15 residues. CDR3 sequence reads: CASRPDRANTGELFF. The CDR3 bases are TGTGCCAGCAGACCAGACAGGGCGAACACCGGGGAGCTGTTTTTT.